The T cell receptor beta chain under discussion was sequenced for a study of T cells in Graves' hyperthyroidism and ophthalmopathy. General study findings and limits: Model output signaled ophthalmopathy a median 6.5 months ahead of onset. The blood repertoire included most of the expanded thyroid clonotypes above 0.001.

On this clonotype: Antigen unknown.

The germline V and J ends were trimmed by 1 base and 7 bases, with 17 bases remaining between them. The germline V gene has CDR1 SGHVS and CDR2 FNYEAQ. This CDR3 spans 15 amino acids. TCR beta CDR3 region amplification was performed from RNA transcripts. The primer set for the first-round RT-PCR of the TCR CDR3 was HTBI. TCRdb reprocessed the multiplex PCR reads with MiXCR, giving one entry per CDR3 protein. The table includes hundreds of thousands of distinct CDR3 sequences, roughly a third detected once. The V and J genes are TRBV7-6 and TRBJ2-7, with D possibly TRBD2 on 5 matching bases. Sequencing used blood. The receptor was isolated from a woman aged 40 to 50 with Graves' hyperthyroidism. CDR3: CASSLGNTAGNEQYF. Written as DNA, the CDR3 is TGTGCCAGCAGCTTAGGAAATACGGCGGGCAATGAGCAGTACTTC.